The rows below give T cell receptor beta chains drawn from one sample of a study of OX40 agonist ivuxolimab in advanced cancers. The assay was immunoSEQ multiplex PCR, and TCRdb's table has in-frame clones only and misses some. The profile shows 60,000 or so clones, approximately 89% of them singletons. The source was CD4+ or CD8+ T cells sorted from blood, collected in a trial of the OX40 agonist ivuxolimab. The receptor set was obtained from an adult with an advanced solid tumor such as melanoma, head and neck, liver or kidney cancer. CDR3s include the opening cysteine and the closing phenylalanine or tryptophan. Fields, in order: J gene, V gene, D gene, clone size, CDR3 protein, CDR3 DNA. The D gene is left open where the match is weak. Clone size is stated in some rows and not others, as once, few, many or a class when expanded.

>TRBJ2-2|TRBV27|TRBD2|NA
CASSLSQRERGGELFF
TGTGCCAGCAGTTTATCTCAGCGGGAGAGGGGCGGGGAGCTGTTTTTT
>TRBJ1-2|TRBV27|NA|NA
CASSFQGGYGYTF
TGTGCCAGCAGTTTTCAGGGAGGCTATGGCTACACCTTC
>TRBJ2-1|TRBV11-2|TRBD2|NA
CASSLVGRGRDEQFF
TGTGCCAGCAGCTTAGTTGGGAGGGGACGGGATGAGCAGTTCTTC
>TRBJ2-1|TRBV2|TRBD2|once
CASRAGYNEQFF
TGTGCCAGCAGAGCGGGGTACAATGAGCAGTTCTTC
>TRBJ2-7|TRBV6-6|TRBD1|NA
CASSYSKQGPTYEQYF
TGTGCCAGCAGTTACTCGAAACAGGGGCCAACCTACGAGCAGTACTTC
>TRBJ2-7|TRBV13|TRBD2|NA
CASSSVGGRTEQYF
TGTGCCAGCAGCTCCGTCGGGGGGAGGACCGAGCAGTACTTC
>TRBJ2-7|TRBV10-3|TRBD1|NA
CAISSKIGQGDHEQYF
TGTGCCATCAGTTCGAAGATTGGACAGGGGGACCACGAGCAGTACTTC
>TRBJ2-7|TRBV25-1|NA|NA
CASSVSYEQYF
TGTGCCAGCAGTGTCTCTTACGAGCAGTACTTC
>TRBJ1-6|TRBV4-1|NA|NA
CASSTGTNYNSPLHF
TGCGCCAGCAGCACAGGAACCAACTATAATTCACCCCTCCACTTT
>TRBJ2-1|TRBV7-3|TRBD1|NA
CASSLTGGVVDEQFF
TGTGCCAGCAGCTTAACAGGGGGCGTAGTCGATGAGCAGTTCTTC
>TRBJ2-7|TRBV13|TRBD2|NA
CASSSGGVYEQYF
TGTGCCAGCAGCTCCGGGGGGGTCTACGAGCAGTACTTC
>TRBJ1-5|TRBV5-4|NA|NA
CASSLGPPGGNQPQHF
TGTGCCAGCAGCTTGGGTCCCCCAGGCGGCAATCAGCCCCAGCATTTT
>TRBJ1-4|TRBV30|NA|NA
CAWSYQATNEKLFF
TGTGCCTGGAGCTACCAGGCAACTAATGAAAAACTGTTTTTT
>TRBJ2-1|TRBV5-4|NA|NA
CASSPEGVSSSYNEQFF
TGTGCCAGCAGCCCTGAAGGGGTTTCAAGCTCCTACAATGAGCAGTTCTTC
>TRBJ2-3|TRBV19|TRBD1|NA
CASKPGQGAWDTQYF
TGTGCCAGCAAACCGGGACAGGGGGCATGGGATACGCAGTATTTT
>TRBJ2-7|TRBV7-9|NA|NA
CASSLKGGQTYEQYF
TGTGCCAGCAGCTTAAAGGGGGGACAGACCTACGAGCAGTACTTC
>TRBJ2-1|TRBV27|TRBD2|NA
CASSLSGRGNEQFF
TGTGCCAGCAGTCTTAGCGGGAGAGGGAATGAGCAGTTCTTC
>TRBJ2-7|TRBV7-9|TRBD2|NA
CASSLELAGGYEQYF
TGTGCCAGCAGCTTAGAGCTAGCGGGAGGTTACGAGCAGTACTTC
>TRBJ2-3|TRBV9|NA|once
CASSVDGFTDTQYF
TGTGCCAGCAGCGTAGATGGCTTCACAGATACGCAGTATTTT
>TRBJ2-2|TRBV4-1|NA|NA
CASSPYGGNTGELFF
TGCGCCAGCAGTCCTTACGGAGGGAACACCGGGGAGCTGTTTTTT
>TRBJ1-3|TRBV27|NA|NA
CASSLSGTGNTIYF
TGTGCCAGCAGTTTATCAGGGACTGGAAACACCATATATTTT
>TRBJ2-1|TRBV9|TRBD2|NA
CASSTRAGGVFNEQFF
TGTGCCAGCAGCACCCGAGCGGGAGGGGTTTTCAATGAGCAGTTCTTC
>TRBJ2-3|TRBV27|TRBD2|NA
CASSFPAGGIDTQYF
TGTGCCAGCAGTTTTCCGGCGGGAGGTATAGATACGCAGTATTTT
>TRBJ1-1|TRBV15|NA|NA
CATSRDRGTGTEAFF
TGTGCCACCAGCAGAGACAGAGGGACTGGCACTGAAGCTTTCTTT
>TRBJ2-2|TRBV30|NA|once
CAWSVGGTDTGELFF
TGTGCCTGGAGTGTAGGAGGGACCGACACCGGGGAGCTGTTTTTT
>TRBJ2-1|TRBV2|TRBD2|NA
CASLQAAGGPDEQFF
TGTGCCAGCCTCCAGGCGGCGGGGGGGCCGGATGAGCAGTTCTTC
>TRBJ2-7|TRBV5-8|NA|NA
CASSLEVAAYYEQYF
TGTGCCAGCAGCTTGGAGGTGGCGGCTTACTACGAGCAGTACTTC
>TRBJ1-1|TRBV7-9|NA|NA
CATWNSLRWNTEAFF
TGTGCCACCTGGAACAGTCTAAGGTGGAACACTGAAGCTTTCTTT
>TRBJ1-1|TRBV4-1|NA|NA
CASSQGPPGVNTEAFF
TGCGCCAGCAGCCAAGGCCCGCCAGGGGTGAACACTGAAGCTTTCTTT
>TRBJ1-2|TRBV29-1|NA|NA
CSVVAGTDYGYTF
TGCAGCGTCGTGGCCGGGACGGACTATGGCTACACCTTC
>TRBJ2-2|TRBV7-9|TRBD1|NA
CASSLGPGQRNTGELFF
TGTGCCAGCAGCTTAGGGCCGGGACAGAGGAACACCGGGGAGCTGTTTTTT
>TRBJ1-1|TRBV29-1|NA|NA
CSALAVNTEAFF
TGCAGCGCCTTGGCGGTGAACACTGAAGCTTTCTTT
>TRBJ2-2|TRBV30|NA|NA
CAWSVLGFGELFF
TGTGCCTGGAGTGTACTGGGCTTCGGGGAGCTGTTTTTT
>TRBJ2-7|TRBV19|TRBD1|NA
CASSIEAGTVNPYEQYF
TGTGCCAGTAGTATAGAAGCTGGGACAGTAAATCCCTACGAGCAGTACTTC
>TRBJ2-7|TRBV6-6|NA|NA
CASTRGPLWEQYF
TGTGCCAGCACCCGCGGGCCACTGTGGGAGCAGTACTTC
>TRBJ2-5|TRBV4-1|TRBD1|NA
CASSQAGGRETQYF
TGCGCCAGCAGCCAAGCAGGGGGCAGGGAGACCCAGTACTTC
>TRBJ2-1|TRBV4-2|TRBD2|NA
CASSQVGGINNEQFF
TGTGCCAGCAGCCAAGTCGGGGGGATAAACAATGAGCAGTTCTTC
>TRBJ2-7|TRBV27|NA|NA
CASSLSVFYEQYF
TGTGCCAGCAGTTTATCTGTGTTCTACGAGCAGTACTTC
>TRBJ2-1|TRBV6-5|TRBD2|NA
CASSYSGTSYNEQFF
TGTGCCAGCAGTTACTCCGGGACTAGTTACAATGAGCAGTTCTTC
>TRBJ2-3|TRBV7-3|NA|NA
CASSLGQGIGLTDTQYF
TGTGCCAGCAGCCTAGGCCAGGGGATTGGGCTCACAGATACGCAGTATTTT